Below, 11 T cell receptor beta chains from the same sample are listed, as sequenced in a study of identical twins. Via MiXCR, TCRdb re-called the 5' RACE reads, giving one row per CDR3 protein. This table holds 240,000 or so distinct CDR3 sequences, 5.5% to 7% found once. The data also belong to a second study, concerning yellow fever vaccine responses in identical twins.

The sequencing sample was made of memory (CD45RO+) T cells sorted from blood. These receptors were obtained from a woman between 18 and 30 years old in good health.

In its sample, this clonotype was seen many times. CDR3 residues: CASSLMGQGGSPLHF. CDR3 DNA: TGTGCCAGCAGTTTGATGGGACAGGGCGGTTCACCCCTCCACTTT. The rearrangement joins TRBV12-3 or TRBV12-4 to TRBJ1-6; 9 nucleotides align to TRBD1. The CDR3 sequence is 15 residues long. After removal of 3 bases from V and 9 bases from J, the junction contained 6 bases not matched to a gene.

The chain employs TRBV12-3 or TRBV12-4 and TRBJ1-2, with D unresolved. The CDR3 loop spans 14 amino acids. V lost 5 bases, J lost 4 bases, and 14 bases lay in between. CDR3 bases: TGTGCCAGCAGTACGGTTGTTGGGGTCTATGGCTACACCTTC. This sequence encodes CASSTVVGVYGYTF.

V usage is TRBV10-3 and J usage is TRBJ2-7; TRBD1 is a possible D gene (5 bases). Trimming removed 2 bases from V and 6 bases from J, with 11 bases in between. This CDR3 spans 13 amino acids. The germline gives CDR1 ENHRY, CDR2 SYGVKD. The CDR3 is CAISEGRAGEQYF. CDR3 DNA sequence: TGTGCCATCAGTGAGGGCAGGGCTGGCGAGCAGTACTTC.

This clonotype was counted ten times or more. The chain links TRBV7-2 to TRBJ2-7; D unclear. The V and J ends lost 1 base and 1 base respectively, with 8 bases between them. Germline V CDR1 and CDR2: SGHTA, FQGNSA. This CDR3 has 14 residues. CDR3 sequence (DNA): TGTGCCAGCAGCTTAGAGGTCGGGTCCTACGAGCAGTACTTC. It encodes CASSLEVGSYEQYF. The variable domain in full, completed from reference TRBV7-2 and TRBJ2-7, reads GAGVSQSPSNKVTEKGKDVELRCDPISGHTALYWYRQSLGQGLEFLIYFQGNSAPDKSGLPSDRFSAERTGGSVSTLTIQRTQQEDSAVYLCASSLEVGSYEQYFGPGTRLTVT.

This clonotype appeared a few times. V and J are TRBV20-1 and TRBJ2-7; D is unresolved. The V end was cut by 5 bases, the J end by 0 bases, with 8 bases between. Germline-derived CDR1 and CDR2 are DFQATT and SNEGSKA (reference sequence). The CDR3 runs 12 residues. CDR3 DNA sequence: TGCAGTGCTCGGGCTAGCTCCTACGAGCAGTACTTC. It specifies CSARASSYEQYF.

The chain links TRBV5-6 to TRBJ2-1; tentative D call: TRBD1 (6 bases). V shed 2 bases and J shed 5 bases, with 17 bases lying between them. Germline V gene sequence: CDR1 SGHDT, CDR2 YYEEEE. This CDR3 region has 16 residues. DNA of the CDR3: TGTGCCAGCAGCTTTACGTACTGGACAGAACACAATGAGCAGTTCTTC. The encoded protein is CASSFTYWTEHNEQFF.

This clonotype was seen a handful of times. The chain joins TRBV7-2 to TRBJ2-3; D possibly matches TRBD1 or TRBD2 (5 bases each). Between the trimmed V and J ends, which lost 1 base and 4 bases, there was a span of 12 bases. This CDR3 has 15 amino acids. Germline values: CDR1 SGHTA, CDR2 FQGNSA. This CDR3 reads CASSLERGTSDTQYF. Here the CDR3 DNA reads TGTGCCAGCAGCTTAGAGAGGGGAACTTCAGATACGCAGTATTTT.

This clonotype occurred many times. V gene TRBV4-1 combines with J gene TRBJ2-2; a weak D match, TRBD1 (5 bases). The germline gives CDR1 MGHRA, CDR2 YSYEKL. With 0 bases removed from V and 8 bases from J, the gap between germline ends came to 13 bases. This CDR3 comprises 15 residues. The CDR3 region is CASSQDSQGIGELFF. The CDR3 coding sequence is TGCGCCAGCAGCCAAGATTCGCAGGGTATAGGGGAGCTGTTTTTT.

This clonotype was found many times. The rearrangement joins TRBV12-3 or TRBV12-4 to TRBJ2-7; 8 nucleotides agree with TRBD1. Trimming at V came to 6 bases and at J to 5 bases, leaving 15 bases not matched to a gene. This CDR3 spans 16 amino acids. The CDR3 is CASSIESRTGTHEQYF. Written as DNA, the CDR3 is TGTGCCAGCAGCATAGAGTCGAGGACAGGGACCCACGAGCAGTACTTC.

The CDR3 bases are TGTGCCACCATTAACAGACTAGCGGGAGGGCCCGGGTACAATGAGCAGTTCTTC. Amino acid sequence: CATINRLAGGPGYNEQFF. The rearrangement uses TRBV15 and TRBJ2-1; TRBD2 agrees at 14 bases. This CDR3 spans 18 amino acids. V lost 7 bases and J lost 4; bases outside the gene matches: 12. In germline, CDR1 is LNHNV, CDR2 YYDKDF (reference sequence).

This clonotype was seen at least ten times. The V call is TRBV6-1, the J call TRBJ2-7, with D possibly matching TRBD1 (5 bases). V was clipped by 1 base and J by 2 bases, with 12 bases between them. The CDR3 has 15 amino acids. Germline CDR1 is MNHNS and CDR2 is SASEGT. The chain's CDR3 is CASSEEYGAAYEQYV. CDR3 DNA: TGTGCCAGCAGTGAAGAATATGGGGCGGCCTACGAGCAGTACGTC.